This T cell receptor (beta chain) was recorded in a study of human CD8 memory T cell subsets. Considering frequency, this clonotype is medium-sized (0.01 to 0.1%). Its target is not known. Findings of the study overall: For this study, sequencing was restricted to the T cell receptor beta chains only. Stem-like memory and precursor exhausted T cell repertoires had very little in common with each other.

The TCR beta sequencing libraries came from UMI-labeled 5' RACE. TCRdb reprocessed the 5' RACE reads, with one entry per CDR3 protein and no DNA. The table gives thousands of distinct CDR3 sequences; the top ten clones make up around a fifth of it. Early memory CD8+ T cells that were CCR7+ PD-1+ TIGIT+ and had exhausted-like traits were the TPEX cells. The sample comprised CD8+ T cells from PBMCs. The sequence was collected from a human donor in good health.

CDR3 residues: CSVRARETDTQYF. The J gene is TRBJ2-3, the V gene TRBV29-1; the TCRdb call, TRBD1, lacks DNA for checking. Germline assignment: CDR1 SQVTM and CDR2 ANQGSEA. The length of the CDR3 is 13 residues.